Following are 27 T cell receptor beta chains from one sample sequenced in a study of preoperative IRX-2 immunotherapy in early breast cancer. Treatment specified: preoperative locoregional IRX-2 cytokine immunotherapy. Profiling relied on immunoSEQ multiplex PCR, and the TCRdb table lists in-frame clones only, not all of them. This table holds under 45,000 clones, around 96% found once. The sample in question was tumor tissue, obtained after IRX-2 immunotherapy. Every receptor here comes from a human donor with breast cancer.

The rearrangement joins TRBV2 to TRBJ1-4; D is undetermined. Germline V gene data show CDR1 as SNHLY and CDR2 as FYNNEI. The CDR3 has 16 residues. V shed 6 bases and J shed 0 bases, with 14 bases lying between them. As DNA, the CDR3 is TGTGCCAGCAGGCTAGAGCTGGCTGCAACTAATGAAAAACTGTTTTTT. Its protein is CASRLELAATNEKLFF.

The chain combines TRBV7-2 with TRBJ2-4; no definite D call. Germline-derived CDR1 and CDR2 are SGHTA and FQGNSA. Trimming stripped 8 bases from V and 4 bases from J, with 6 bases between. The CDR3 consists of 11 residues. The DNA for the CDR3 is TGTGCCAGCCTAGGGAAAAACATTCAGTACTTC. Residues: CASLGKNIQYF.

This chain links TRBV28 with TRBJ1-1; D perhaps matches TRBD1 (5 bases). V lost 5 bases, J lost 5 bases, and 21 bases lay in between. This CDR3 contains 16 residues. CDR1 and CDR2 (germline): MDHEN, SYDVKM. CDR3: CASSPPRWGGRTEAFF. CDR3 in DNA: TGTGCCAGCAGTCCCCCTAGGTGGGGGGGTCGGACTGAAGCTTTCTTT.

The V call is TRBV7-2, the J call TRBJ1-1; no clear D. V was clipped by 1 base and J by 0 bases, with 9 bases between them. CDR3 length: 15 residues. Germline-derived CDR1 and CDR2 are SGHTA and FQGNSA. CDR3 sequence: CASSLEGQMNTEAFF. CDR3 bases: TGTGCCAGCAGCTTAGAAGGGCAGATGAACACTGAAGCTTTCTTT.

The gene calls are TRBV7-8 and TRBJ2-7, with a tentative D call TRBD1 (5 bases). There are 15 residues in the CDR3. The V end lost 1 base, the J end lost 7 bases, and 17 bases lay between the germline ends. Looked up from germline, CDR1 is SGHVS and CDR2 is FQNEAQ. The CDR3 bases are TGTGCCAGCAGCTTAGATGGCGGCAGGGTGGGGGAGCAGTACTTC. This encodes CASSLDGGRVGEQYF. Filled out from reference TRBV7-8 and TRBJ2-7, the complete variable domain reads GAGVSQSPRYKVAKRGQDVALRCDPISGHVSLFWYQQALGQGPEFLTYFQNEAQLDKSGLPSDRFFAERPEGSVSTLKIQRTQQEDSAVYLCASSLDGGRVGEQYFGPGTRLTVT.

This chain joins TRBV9 and TRBJ2-7; D possibly uses TRBD1 or TRBD2 (6 bases each). The germline CDR1 and CDR2 sequences are SGDLS and YYNGEE. V lost 4 bases and J lost 6, with 11 bases in between. The CDR3 sequence is 12 residues long. CDR3 sequence (DNA): TGTGCCAGCAGCAGGGGGACTTCCGAGCAGTACTTC. Its protein is CASSRGTSEQYF.

This chain connects TRBV7-9 to TRBJ2-3, with unresolved D. This CDR3 spans 16 amino acids. Germline lookup yields CDR1 SEHNR and CDR2 FQNEAQ (reference sequence). The V gene lost 2 bases and the J gene lost 5 bases, with 17 bases spanning the gap. CDR3 in amino acids: CASSLNRRTAEDTQYF. The DNA of the CDR3 is TGTGCCAGCAGCTTAAATCGGCGGACCGCTGAAGATACGCAGTATTTT.

The chain couples TRBV6-6 to TRBJ1-6; D is undetermined. This CDR3 region has 11 residues. Germline CDR1 MNHNY, CDR2 SVGAGI (reference sequence). V lost 9 bases, J lost 13 bases, and 13 bases lay in between. CDR3 in amino acids: CARYLWWPLHF. Written as DNA, the CDR3 is TGTGCCAGGTACCTTTGGTGGCCCCTCCACTTT.

The chain has TRBV19 and TRBJ2-7, with D possibly being TRBD1 (6 bases). This CDR3 is built from 15 residues. Germline V lookup: CDR1 LNHDA, CDR2 SQIVND (reference sequence). Between the trimmed V and J ends, which lost 3 bases and 4 bases, there was a span of 16 bases. This chain's CDR3 is CASSILQGHPYEQYF. In DNA, the CDR3 is TGTGCCAGTAGTATCCTGCAGGGACATCCGTACGAGCAGTACTTC. Full variable domain (outside the CDR3, taken from reference TRBV19 and TRBJ2-7): DGGITQSPKYLFRKEGQNVTLSCEQNLNHDAMYWYRQDPGQGLRLIYYSQIVNDFQKGDIAEGYSVSREKKESFPLTVTSAQKNPTAFYLCASSILQGHPYEQYFGPGTRLTVT.

The chain recombines TRBV7-8 with TRBJ2-7; D unresolved. CDR3 length: 12 amino acids. V lost 4 bases and J 2 bases, leaving 6 bases between the germline ends. Germline V lookup: CDR1 SGHVS, CDR2 FQNEAQ. The CDR3 nucleotides read TGTGCCAGCAGCTCGCGCCCCTACGAGCAGTACTTC. The encoded protein is CASSSRPYEQYF.

The chain employs TRBV7-2 and TRBJ2-3, with D possibly being TRBD2 (6 bases). This CDR3 contains 15 residues. V lost 2 bases and J lost 3, with 12 bases in between. Germline loops: CDR1 SGHTA, CDR2 FQGNSA. The CDR3 spells CASSLRLVGTDTQYF. The DNA of the CDR3 is TGTGCCAGCAGCTTAAGACTAGTCGGGACAGATACGCAGTATTTT.

The chain employs TRBV28 and TRBJ2-1; D gene unclear. Germline loops: CDR1 MDHEN, CDR2 SYDVKM. This CDR3 is built from 14 residues. V dropped 10 bases and J dropped 0 bases, with 13 bases sitting between them. CDR3 protein: CATRTVLSYNEQFF. Written as DNA, the CDR3 is TGTGCCACGAGAACGGTCCTCTCCTACAATGAGCAGTTCTTC.

The V call is TRBV5-1, the J call TRBJ1-4, with 8 bases identical to TRBD1. The CDR3 covers 14 residues. The V segment lost 3 bases and the J segment 8 bases; nucleotides outside the gene matches: 6. CDR1 SGHRS and CDR2 YFSETQ come from the germline V gene. The chain's CDR3 is CASSWTGTLEKLFF. The CDR3 DNA sequence: TGCGCCAGCAGCTGGACAGGGACGTTAGAAAAACTGTTTTTT.

This rearrangement joins TRBV7-6 to TRBJ1-5; D unresolved. Germline V gene data show CDR1 as SGHVS and CDR2 as FNYEAQ. V was cut by 5 bases and J by 4 bases, with 9 bases left in between. CDR3 length: 13 residues. CDR3 region: CASSQRGNQPQHF. The CDR3 DNA sequence: TGTGCCAGCAGCCAAAGAGGGAATCAGCCCCAGCATTTT. The whole variable domain, filled in from reference TRBV7-6 and TRBJ1-5, reads GAGVSQSPRYKVTKRGQDVALRCDPISGHVSLYWYRQALGQGPEFLTYFNYEAQQDKSGLPNDRFSAERPEGSISTLTIQRTEQRDSAMYRCASSQRGNQPQHFGDGTRLSIL.

Here the CDR3 reads CASSQERGPGDYYNEQFF. For the CDR3, the DNA is TGCGCCAGCAGCCAAGAAAGGGGCCCAGGGGACTACTACAATGAGCAGTTCTTC. The chain carries TRBV4-3 and TRBJ2-1, with TRBD2 as a possible D gene (7 bases). There are 18 residues in the CDR3. Germline V gene data show CDR1 as LGHNA and CDR2 as YSLEER. V lost 0 bases and J lost 3, with 18 bases in between.

The CDR3 nucleotides are TGTGCCAGCAGCTTCCGGGGGGCGGGCACCGGGGAGCTGTTTTTT. This sequence encodes CASSFRGAGTGELFF. The chain employs TRBV5-6 and TRBJ2-2; maybe TRBD2 (7 bases). Germline assignment: CDR1 SGHDT and CDR2 YYEEEE. Trimming pared 2 bases from V and 4 bases from J, leaving 12 bases between. CDR3 length equals 15 residues. Full variable domain (remainder filled in from reference TRBV5-6 and TRBJ2-2): DAGVTQSPTHLIKTRGQQVTLRCSPKSGHDTVSWYQQALGQGPQFIFQYYEEEERQRGNFPDRFSGHQFPNYSSELNVNALLLGDSALYLCASSFRGAGTGELFFGEGSRLTVL.

The rearrangement uses TRBV18 and TRBJ1-5, with TRBD1 matching over 12 bases. Germline trimming cut 5 bases from V and 6 bases from J; bases unmatched to any gene: 5. Germline lookup yields CDR1 KGHSH and CDR2 LQKENI. CDR3 length: 15 amino acids. The CDR3 reads CASSTGTGGLQPQHF. CDR3 coding DNA: TGTGCCAGCTCAACCGGGACAGGGGGCCTTCAGCCCCAGCATTTT.

This rearrangement joins TRBV10-3 to TRBJ1-1; 9 nucleotides match TRBD1. The CDR3 consists of 13 residues. CDR1 ENHRY and CDR2 SYGVKD come from the germline V gene. With V trimmed by 10 bases and J by 7 bases, 10 bases remained unmatched. CDR3 loop: CATGTGNSGEAFF. The CDR3 bases are TGTGCCACAGGGACAGGGAATTCGGGTGAAGCTTTCTTT.

The gene calls are TRBV6-1 and TRBJ2-7; possible D gene TRBD1, 5 bases. This CDR3 has 14 amino acids. Trimming shortened V by 4 bases and J by 2 bases, and 12 bases separated the two germline ends. Germline assignment: CDR1 MNHNS and CDR2 SASEGT. The CDR3 sequence: CASSVSRVTYEQYF. The CDR3 DNA reads as TGTGCCAGCAGTGTATCCAGGGTGACCTACGAGCAGTACTTC.

J is TRBJ2-1 and V is TRBV18; 13 positions agree with TRBD2. The CDR3 contains 18 residues. Germline-derived CDR1 and CDR2 are KGHSH and LQKENI. The junction had 9 bases not matched to a gene; V was cut back by 3 bases and J by 4 bases. CDR3 nucleotides: TGTGCCAGCTCACCCCTTCGGACTAGCGGGAGCCTATACAATGAGCAGTTCTTC. It specifies CASSPLRTSGSLYNEQFF.

The V call is TRBV2, the J call TRBJ1-3; D is unresolved. V lost 5 bases, J lost 4 bases, and 15 bases lay in between. This CDR3 comprises 15 residues. Germline CDR1 reads SNHLY; CDR2 reads FYNNEI. The CDR3 bases are TGTGCCAGCAGTAAACCCCTAACGCGAGGAAACACCATATATTTT. Translated, it gives CASSKPLTRGNTIYF.

The chain couples TRBV5-1 to TRBJ1-4; D uncertain. This CDR3 has 20 amino acids. Germline assignment: CDR1 SGHRS and CDR2 YFSETQ. Trimming cost V 4 bases and J 4 bases, with 29 bases left between them. Written as DNA, the CDR3 is TGCGCCAGCAGCCGTGAGGGCCAGTACCCCACTCAACTACGTAATGAAAAACTGTTTTTT. Its protein is CASSREGQYPTQLRNEKLFF.

The chain has TRBV6-5 and TRBJ1-1; perhaps TRBD1 as D (5 bases). In germline, CDR1 is MNHEY, CDR2 SVGAGI. V lost 5 bases and J lost 4, with 17 bases in between. The CDR3 extends over 15 amino acids. The CDR3 reads CASSTRWGSFTEAFF. In DNA, the CDR3 is TGTGCCAGCAGTACCCGGTGGGGGAGTTTCACTGAAGCTTTCTTT.

The chain joins TRBV28 to TRBJ1-2; the D gene is possibly TRBD1 (6 bases). V lost 3 bases and J 5 bases, leaving 13 bases between the germline ends. There are 14 residues in the CDR3. Germline V gene data show CDR1 as MDHEN and CDR2 as SYDVKM. Here the CDR3 reads CASSFPGGGYGYTF. CDR3 DNA sequence: TGTGCCAGCAGTTTCCCGGGGGGCGGGTATGGCTACACCTTC.

V usage is TRBV27 and J usage is TRBJ2-7; 7 bases map to TRBD1. The trim removed 5 bases at V and 2 bases at J, leaving 6 bases unmatched. Germline V gene data show CDR1 as MNHEY and CDR2 as SMNVEV (reference sequence). The CDR3 is 14 residues long. This CDR3 reads CASSPGTVPYEQYF. CDR3 bases: TGTGCCAGCAGTCCAGGGACAGTCCCCTACGAGCAGTACTTC.

V usage is TRBV5-1 and J usage is TRBJ2-7; D is ambiguous. The length of the CDR3 is 14 residues. Trimming cost V 1 base and J 2 bases, with 10 bases left between them. Germline V lookup: CDR1 SGHRS, CDR2 YFSETQ. The DNA for the CDR3 is TGCGCCAGCAGCTTGTACAGCGCAACCTACGAGCAGTACTTC. Its translation: CASSLYSATYEQYF.

The gene calls are TRBV7-9 and TRBJ2-5; TRBD2 aligns across 8 bases. From germline, CDR1 is SEHNR and CDR2 FQNEAQ (reference sequence). This CDR3 region has 13 residues. The ends lost 3 bases at V and 10 bases at J; junction bases unmatched: 7. CDR3: CASSLVGGVDQYF. The CDR3 bases are TGTGCCAGCAGCTTGGTCGGGGGGGTCGACCAGTACTTC.